These T cell receptor beta chains were read from a single sample in a study of identical twins. TCRdb passed the 5' RACE reads through MiXCR, listing each CDR3 protein once. The repertoire includes around 450,000 distinct CDR3 sequences, approximately 14% of them detected once, and roughly 0.5% sits in the top ten. These records were also assigned to another study, of yellow fever vaccine responses in identical twins.

The sequenced material came from CD4+ T cells sorted from blood. Receptors were obtained from a young woman in good health. CDR3s include the opening cysteine and the closing phenylalanine or tryptophan. A D gene is named only where the DNA matches it firmly. Size is omitted from some rows. Given values are once, few, many or a class for expanded clones.

TRBV7-6	.	TRBJ2-1	TRBD2	CASSLVFRGREREENEQFF	TGTGCCAGCAGCTTAGTATTTAGAGGTAGGGAGCGGGAGGAAAATGAGCAGTTCTTC
TRBV7-2	.	TRBJ2-3	TRBD1	CASSGPTGDRGHF	TGTGCCAGCAGCGGGCCGACCGGAGACAGGGGACATTTT
TRBV20-1	.	TRBJ1-6	.	CSASARVPNSPLHF	TGCAGTGCTAGCGCTAGGGTTCCAAATTCACCCCTCCACTTT
TRBV6-4	few	TRBJ2-3	TRBD2	CASRRGAGKADTQYF	TGTGCCAGCCGGAGAGGAGCGGGGAAAGCAGATACGCAGTATTTT
TRBV2	few	TRBJ2-5	TRBD1	CASSLIRDRANF	TGTGCCAGCAGTTTGATCCGGGACAGGGCTAACTTC
TRBV6-4	.	TRBJ2-2	.	CASSDGGGLAGELFF	TGTGCCAGCAGTGACGGCGGAGGGCTGGCCGGGGAGCTGTTTTTT
TRBV24-1	.	TRBJ2-2	.	CATSDSGRANTGELFF	TGTGCCACCAGTGATTCAGGACGCGCGAACACCGGGGAGCTGTTTTTT
TRBV27	few	TRBJ1-1	.	CASSSTGRTIVEAFF	TGTGCCAGCAGTTCTACGGGACGGACAATTGTTGAAGCTTTCTTT
TRBV14	.	TRBJ2-1	TRBD2	CASSRLTSAFYNEQFF	TGTGCCAGCAGCCGGTTGACTAGCGCTTTTTACAATGAGCAGTTCTTC
TRBV7-9	few	TRBJ2-1	TRBD2	CASSEPGLPPDEQFF	TGTGCCAGCAGCGAACCGGGACTACCACCGGATGAGCAGTTCTTC
TRBV3-1	many	TRBJ1-3	.	CASSRMSNTIYF	TGTGCCAGCAGCCGGATGTCAAACACCATATATTTT
TRBV2	.	TRBJ2-3	.	CASIPGGGAALFTDTQYF	TGTGCCAGCATTCCCGGAGGGGGGGCGGCCTTATTCACAGATACGCAGTATTTT
TRBV7-9	.	TRBJ1-1	.	CASSTRQVMNTEAFF	TGTGCCAGCAGCACTCGACAGGTGATGAACACTGAAGCTTTCTTT
TRBV5-1	few	TRBJ2-1	TRBD1	CASSLAGQGSYNEQFF	TGCGCCAGCAGCTTGGCCGGACAGGGCTCCTACAATGAGCAGTTCTTC
TRBV12-3/TRBV12-4	many	TRBJ1-5	.	CASSLWAGFYSNQPQHF	TGTGCCAGCAGTTTATGGGCAGGGTTCTATAGCAATCAGCCCCAGCATTTT
TRBV30	.	TRBJ2-7	TRBD1	CAWGWDRGREQYF	TGTGCCTGGGGATGGGACAGGGGGCGCGAGCAGTACTTC
TRBV29-1	many	TRBJ2-1	.	CSVDFIREQFF	TGCAGCGTCGACTTTATTCGGGAGCAGTTCTTC
TRBV12-3/TRBV12-4	.	TRBJ2-3	.	CASSRPQGRVDTQYF	TGTGCCAGCAGCCGCCCCCAGGGAAGGGTCGATACGCAGTATTTT
TRBV6-2/TRBV6-3	few	TRBJ2-2	.	CASSYLQITGELFF	TGTGCCAGCAGTTATCTACAGATCACCGGGGAGCTGTTTTTT